These T cell receptor beta chains were read from a single sample in a study of blood T cell repertoires in COVID-19. Data came from immunoSEQ multiplex PCR; TCRdb stores just in-frame clones and leaves some out. The table records 300,000 to 450,000 clones, approximately 89% of them present only once. The sample consisted of peripheral blood. These receptors originate from a woman in her sixties or seventies with COVID-19, enrolled during active disease. CDR3s include the opening cysteine and the closing phenylalanine or tryptophan. A D gene is named only where the DNA matches it firmly. The size field is filled for only some rows; it gives once, few, many or a size class.

size,D,V,J,CDR3,DNA
few,TRBD1,TRBV5-6,TRBJ1-2,CASSLARGRGGYTF,TGTGCCAGCAGCTTGGCGAGGGGGCGCGGTGGCTACACCTTC
-,TRBD2,TRBV3-1/TRBV3-2,TRBJ2-5,CASSQVRGGGRGETQYF,TGTGCCAGCAGCCAAGTCCGAGGCGGGGGGAGAGGGGAGACCCAGTACTTC
-,-,TRBV5-5,TRBJ2-5,CASSTGTRTRETQYF,TGTGCCAGCAGCACCGGGACTCGAACGCGGGAGACCCAGTACTTC
once,TRBD1,TRBV28,TRBJ2-1,CASSRGTGYYNEQFF,TGTGCCAGCAGCCGCGGGACAGGGTATTACAATGAGCAGTTCTTC
few,TRBD2,TRBV9,TRBJ2-1,CASSDTSGGGNEQFF,TGTGCCAGCAGCGATACTAGCGGGGGGGGCAATGAGCAGTTCTTC
-,TRBD1,TRBV5-1,TRBJ1-5,CASSLGTGPQEPQHF,TGCGCCAGCAGCTTGGGGACAGGGCCCCAAGAGCCCCAGCATTTT
-,-,TRBV29-1,TRBJ1-1,CSVQGQNTEAFF,TGCAGCGTCCAAGGACAGAACACTGAAGCTTTCTTT
-,-,TRBV2,TRBJ2-1,CASKGERRMNNEQFF,TGTGCCAGCAAGGGGGAGCGAAGGATGAACAATGAGCAGTTCTTC
-,-,TRBV25-1,TRBJ2-4,CASSDHRDKGQKYF,TGTGCCAGCAGTGATCACCGGGACAAGGGGCAGAAGTACTTC
-,TRBD2,TRBV4-1,TRBJ2-1,CASSQVGRGEQFF,TGCGCCAGCAGCCAAGTGGGGAGGGGTGAGCAGTTCTTC
once,-,TRBV19,TRBJ2-5,CASSNPDSRETQYF,TGTGCCAGTAGTAACCCGGACAGTAGGGAGACCCAGTACTTC
-,TRBD1,TRBV28,TRBJ1-2,CASSSTGIANYGYTF,TGTGCCAGCAGTTCGACAGGGATAGCTAACTATGGCTACACCTTC
-,-,TRBV5-1,TRBJ1-3,CASSGGTPGNTIYF,TGCGCCAGCAGCGGGGGCACCCCTGGAAACACCATATATTTT
-,-,TRBV11-2,TRBJ1-1,CASSLEVHFTEAFF,TGTGCCAGCAGCTTAGAGGTTCACTTCACTGAAGCTTTCTTT
-,-,TRBV4-1,TRBJ1-2,CASSQDGDYYGYTF,TGCGCCAGCAGCCAAGATGGGGACTACTATGGCTACACCTTC
-,-,TRBV2,TRBJ2-7,CASTPNGLLYEQYF,TGTGCCAGCACCCCCAACGGACTCCTCTACGAGCAGTACTTC
-,TRBD1,TRBV2,TRBJ2-1,CASADRDGGEQFF,TGTGCCAGCGCCGACAGGGACGGCGGTGAGCAGTTCTTC
-,TRBD1,TRBV5-1,TRBJ1-2,CASSLRQGIHGYTF,TGCGCCAGCAGCTTGAGACAGGGGATTCATGGCTACACCTTC
-,TRBD1,TRBV7-2,TRBJ1-3,CASSYGTGSGNTIYF,TGTGCCAGCAGCTACGGGACAGGCTCTGGAAACACCATATATTTT
-,-,TRBV5-5,TRBJ2-5,CASSNGQGQETQYF,TGTGCCAGCAGCAATGGGCAGGGCCAAGAGACCCAGTACTTC
-,-,TRBV5-1,TRBJ1-1,CASSVLKNTEAFF,TGCGCCAGCAGCGTACTCAAGAACACTGAAGCTTTCTTT
-,TRBD2,TRBV5-1,TRBJ2-5,CASSLPSGAGGETQYF,TGCGCCAGCAGCTTGCCTAGCGGGGCTGGCGGAGAGACCCAGTACTTC
-,-,TRBV5-1,TRBJ1-1,CASSSYGWTEAFF,TGCGCCAGCAGCTCGTACGGGTGGACTGAAGCTTTCTTT
-,TRBD1,TRBV7-2,TRBJ1-2,CASSFDLRGRHVAF,TGTGCCAGCAGCTTCGACCTCAGGGGGCGTCACGTCGCCTTC
-,TRBD1,TRBV5-1,TRBJ1-2,CASSLIGYQTGMRGYTF,TGCGCCAGCAGCTTGATCGGATATCAGACAGGGATGAGGGGCTACACCTTC